This entry concerns a single TCR beta chain. There are many counts of this clonotype. Its antigen is not yet known. Within one base of it there is no much larger clone, and no base qualities were kept. In the ophthalmopathy patients, disease was moderately to severely active, with a Clinical Activity Score of 3 or more, a NOSPECS grade of 4 or more, and a duration of less than 3 months. The study excluded patients with uncontrolled infections, other autoimmune diseases, pregnancy or lactation. Clinical symptoms, serum thyroxine and TRAb, thyroid ultrasound, and orbital computed tomography formed the basis for the diagnoses. PBMCs were isolated from 10 ml of fresh peripheral blood by Ficoll-Paque density gradient centrifugation. Total RNA was extracted with Trizol reagent, and quality was checked on an Agilent 2100 Bioanalyzer. The CDR3 runs 11 residues from the cysteine to the phenylalanine. Of all the DNA, just the CDR3 is kept, 33 bases in frame from base 1.

The source of the sample is a study of T cells in Graves' hyperthyroidism and ophthalmopathy (dated by TCRdb to about 2019). About the investigation overall: Peripheral blood samples were taken at initial diagnosis, before any treatment was given. After sampling, hyperthyroidism patients received methimazole starting at 30 mg daily, and ophthalmopathy patients received high-dose intravenous methylprednisolone. Prospective prediction of ophthalmopathy was tested in an independent validation cohort of some 19 hyperthyroidism patients and 17 patients who later progressed to ophthalmopathy. A discovery cohort of roughly 96 patients, 43 with Graves' ophthalmopathy and about 58 with stable Graves' hyperthyroidism, was used to find distinguishing TCR V-J signatures. According to the paper, TCR Vbeta CDR3 sequencing was carried out on 135 peripheral blood samples, which came from around 43 ophthalmopathy, approximately 72 hyperthyroidism and about 17 progressor patients. The 95 to 100 discovery patients were randomly split 7:3 into training and test sets. In several Graves' hyperthyroidism patients, the study also compared T-cell repertoires from thyroid tissue with T-cell repertoires from blood.

The TCR beta CDR3 regions were amplified from the RNA transcripts. The TCR CDR3 was subjected to a first round of RT-PCR using the HTBI primer set and the Qiagen OneStep RT-PCR kit. A second multiplex PCR round built the libraries, followed by size selection and purification. Paired-end sequencing of the libraries was performed with 100 bp reads on an Illumina HiSeq2000. Regarding the original processing steps: Raw data were processed with SOAPnuke, discarding reads with adapters, uncalled bases, mean Phred below 15, or no exact constant-primer or identifier match. COPE v1.2.5 was used to merge the high-quality paired reads, and each unique nucleotide sequence was defined as a clonotype. MiTCR v1.1 was used to align clonotypes to the IMGT TRBV, TRBD and TRBJ reference segments. Only V-J combinations with frequency above 0.0001, covering roughly 99% of repertoires, were analysed. The TCS score was defined as the ratio of F50 (clonal expansion) to E x V (chaos), calculated using BLOSUM62-based TCRdist between CDR3 peptides within each V-J. Welch's t-statistics and random forest reduced 514 V-J features to 10 to 15, which were used in a naive Bayes classifier (R e1071). Thyroid-blood repertoire similarity was quantified with the Morisita-Horn index. The raw public data were reprocessed by TCRdb itself: fastp quality trimming at Q25, MiXCR clonotype calling, in-frame beta chains only. Identical CDR3 proteins give one entry, which carries the most common genes and DNA. V and J calls and clone size were set by TCRdb, not the authors. For this sample the table gives tens of thousands of distinct CDR3 sequences, of which around 53% were detected only once. Together, the top ten hold about 3.3% of the sample.

Overall results and qualifications from the work: In validation, the model predicted progression to ophthalmopathy with 65% to 71% sensitivity and roughly 72% specificity, a median of around 6.6 months before onset. Most expanded thyroid clonotypes (frequency above 0.001) were also detected in blood, suggesting blood repertoires may reflect thyroid immune responses. In cross-validation, a model built on a 13 V-J signature told ophthalmopathy apart from stable hyperthyroidism with just under 90% sensitivity and about 81% specificity, and in testing the same model reached 80%/75%. No statistical method was used to fix the sample size in advance, and group allocation was not hidden from the investigators.

This chain joins TRBV12-2 to TRBJ2-5. TRBV12-2 is assigned pseudogene status. The origin of this receptor is an older woman with Graves' ophthalmopathy. The sequenced sample was blood. The CDR3 here reads CASRWQETQYF. Read as DNA, the sequence is TGTGCAAGTCGCTGGCAAGAGACCCAGTACTTC.